This T cell receptor (beta chain) was obtained from a study of T cells in Graves' hyperthyroidism and ophthalmopathy. CDR3 length: 16 amino acids. Germline CDR1 reads SGHDN; CDR2 reads FVKESK. Note on this clonotype: As yet, its antigen is unknown. A much larger clone sits a single nucleotide away, making a read error possible.

Amplification targeted TCR beta CDR3 regions from RNA transcripts. During a first-round RT-PCR of the TCR CDR3, the HTBI primer set was used. In TCRdb, the multiplex PCR reads were re-called with MiXCR into one record per CDR3 protein. The sample includes fewer than 650,000 distinct CDR3 sequences, approximately 14% of them seen just once. Study conclusions and caveats: Most thyroid clonotypes with frequency above 0.001 were detected in blood.

The TCR originated in a woman aged 35 to 49 with Graves' hyperthyroidism. The source material was blood. The chain joins TRBV14 to TRBJ2-5; the D gene could be TRBD1 or TRBD2 (5 bases each). TRBJ2-1 explains the end of the DNA better; the J call may be wrong. CDR3 sequence reads: CASSQDRWDGQETQFF. The CDR3, as DNA: TGTGCCAGCAGCCAAGATCGTTGGGACGGCCAAGAGACCCAGTTCTTC.